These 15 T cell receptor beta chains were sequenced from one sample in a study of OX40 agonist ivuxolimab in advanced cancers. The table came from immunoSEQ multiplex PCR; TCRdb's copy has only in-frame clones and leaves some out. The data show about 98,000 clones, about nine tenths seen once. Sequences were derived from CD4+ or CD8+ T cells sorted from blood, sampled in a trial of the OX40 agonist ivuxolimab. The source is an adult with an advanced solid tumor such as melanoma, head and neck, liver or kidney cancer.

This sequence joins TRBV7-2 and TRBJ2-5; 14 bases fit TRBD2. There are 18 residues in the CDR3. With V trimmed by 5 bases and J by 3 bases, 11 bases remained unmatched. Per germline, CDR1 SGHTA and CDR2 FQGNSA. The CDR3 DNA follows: TGTGCCAGCAGCAGAGAAGGGACTAGCGGGAGTGGGAAAGAGACCCAGTACTTC. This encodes CASSREGTSGSGKETQYF.

The CDR3 here is CASSQQGLDSNEQFF. In nucleotides, the CDR3 is TGTGCCAGCAGCCAACAGGGACTCGATTCCAATGAGCAGTTCTTC. This chain joins TRBV2 and TRBJ2-1; either TRBD1 or TRBD2 may supply D (6 bases each). Trimming took off 6 bases at V and 6 bases at J, with 18 bases between the two ends. Germline CDR1 reads SNHLY; CDR2 reads FYNNEI. CDR3 length: 15 amino acids. Complete variable domain (other parts from reference TRBV2 and TRBJ2-1): EPEVTQTPSHQVTQMGQEVILRCVPISNHLYFYWYRQILGQKVEFLVSFYNNEISEKSEIFDDQFSVERPDGSNFTLKIRSTKLEDSAMYFCASSQQGLDSNEQFFGPGTRLTVL.

The CDR3 DNA is TGTGCCAGCAGGGACAGTTTGAACACTGAAGCTTTCTTT. It encodes CASRDSLNTEAFF. This chain uses TRBV6-4 with TRBJ1-1; tentatively, D is TRBD1 (6 bases). The CDR3 consists of 13 residues. V dropped 6 bases and J dropped 0 bases, with 8 bases sitting between them. From germline, CDR1 is MRHNA and CDR2 SNTAGT.

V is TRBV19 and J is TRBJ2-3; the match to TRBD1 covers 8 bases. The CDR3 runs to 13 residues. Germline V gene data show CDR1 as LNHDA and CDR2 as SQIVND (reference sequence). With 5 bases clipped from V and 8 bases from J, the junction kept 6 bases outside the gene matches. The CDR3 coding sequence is TGTGCCAGTAGTGCTCAGGGGGCCGGTACGCAGTATTTT. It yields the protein CASSAQGAGTQYF.

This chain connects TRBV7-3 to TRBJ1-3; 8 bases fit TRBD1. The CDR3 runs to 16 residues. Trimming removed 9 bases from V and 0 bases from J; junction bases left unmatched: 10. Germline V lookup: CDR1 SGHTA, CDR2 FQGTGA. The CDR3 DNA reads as TGTGCCAGGGTCTCCCGGACAGGGCGCTCTGGAAACACCATATATTTT. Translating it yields CARVSRTGRSGNTIYF.

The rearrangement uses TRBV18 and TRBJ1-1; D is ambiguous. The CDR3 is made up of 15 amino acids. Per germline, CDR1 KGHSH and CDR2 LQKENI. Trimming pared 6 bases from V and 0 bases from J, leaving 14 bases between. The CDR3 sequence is CASSPSSHLNTEAFF. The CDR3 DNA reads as TGTGCCAGCTCTCCCAGTTCACACCTGAACACTGAAGCTTTCTTT. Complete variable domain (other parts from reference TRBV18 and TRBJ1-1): NAGVMQNPRHLVRRRGQEARLRCSPMKGHSHVYWYRQLPEEGLKFMVYLQKENIIDESGMPKERFSAEFPKEGPSILRIQQVVRGDSAAYFCASSPSSHLNTEAFFGQGTRLTVV.

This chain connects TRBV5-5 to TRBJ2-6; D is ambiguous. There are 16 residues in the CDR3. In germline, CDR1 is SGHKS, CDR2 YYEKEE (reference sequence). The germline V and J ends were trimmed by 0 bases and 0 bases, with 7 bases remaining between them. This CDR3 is CASSLGQISGANVLTF. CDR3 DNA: TGTGCCAGCAGCTTGGGGCAGATCTCTGGGGCCAACGTCCTGACTTTC.

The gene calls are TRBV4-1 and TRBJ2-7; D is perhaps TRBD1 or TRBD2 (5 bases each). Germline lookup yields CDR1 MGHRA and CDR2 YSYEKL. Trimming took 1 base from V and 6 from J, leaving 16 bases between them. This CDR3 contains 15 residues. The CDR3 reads CASSQGPGRYGEQYF. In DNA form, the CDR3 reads TGCGCCAGCAGCCAAGGCCCGGGACGATATGGCGAGCAGTACTTC.

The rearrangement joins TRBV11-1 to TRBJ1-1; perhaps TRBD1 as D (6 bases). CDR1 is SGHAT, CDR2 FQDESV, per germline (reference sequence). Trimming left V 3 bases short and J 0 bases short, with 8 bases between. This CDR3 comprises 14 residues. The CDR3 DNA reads TGTGCCAGCAGCTTCACAGGGCTGAACACTGAAGCTTTCTTT. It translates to CASSFTGLNTEAFF.

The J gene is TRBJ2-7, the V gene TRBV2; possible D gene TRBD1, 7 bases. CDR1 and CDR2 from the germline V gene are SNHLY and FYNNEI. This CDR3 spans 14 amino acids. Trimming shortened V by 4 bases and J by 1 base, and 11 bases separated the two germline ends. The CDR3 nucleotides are TGTGCCAGCAGTGGAGCAGGGGGGTCCTACGAGCAGTACTTC. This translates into CASSGAGGSYEQYF.

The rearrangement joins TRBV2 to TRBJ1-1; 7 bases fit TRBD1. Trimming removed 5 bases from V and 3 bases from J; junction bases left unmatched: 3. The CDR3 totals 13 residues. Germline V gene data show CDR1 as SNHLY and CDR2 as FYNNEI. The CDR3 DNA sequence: TGTGCCAGCAGTACAGGGGCCTACACTGAAGCTTTCTTT. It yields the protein CASSTGAYTEAFF.

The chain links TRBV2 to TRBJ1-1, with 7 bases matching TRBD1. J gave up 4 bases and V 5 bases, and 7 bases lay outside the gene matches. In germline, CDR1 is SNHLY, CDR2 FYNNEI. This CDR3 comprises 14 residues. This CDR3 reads CASSRQGLTTEAFF. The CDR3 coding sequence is TGTGCCAGCAGTCGACAGGGCCTGACCACTGAAGCTTTCTTT.

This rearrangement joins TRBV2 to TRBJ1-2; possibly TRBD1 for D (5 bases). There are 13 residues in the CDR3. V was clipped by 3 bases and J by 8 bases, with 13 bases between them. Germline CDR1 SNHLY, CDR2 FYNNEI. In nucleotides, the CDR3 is TGTGCCAGCAGTGATGACGGCCCAGGGGGCTACACCTTC. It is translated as CASSDDGPGGYTF.

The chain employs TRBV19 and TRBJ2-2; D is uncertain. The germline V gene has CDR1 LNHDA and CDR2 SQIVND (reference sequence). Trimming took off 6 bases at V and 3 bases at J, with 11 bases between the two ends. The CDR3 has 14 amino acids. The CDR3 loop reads CASRITTYTGELFF. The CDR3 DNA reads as TGTGCCAGTAGAATTACGACTTACACCGGGGAGCTGTTTTTT.

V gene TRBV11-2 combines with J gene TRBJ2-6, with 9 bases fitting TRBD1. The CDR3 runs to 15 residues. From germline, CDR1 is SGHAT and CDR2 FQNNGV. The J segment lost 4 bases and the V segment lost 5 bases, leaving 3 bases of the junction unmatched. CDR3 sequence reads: CASSPQGAGANVLTF. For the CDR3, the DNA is TGTGCCAGCAGCCCACAGGGGGCCGGGGCCAACGTCCTGACTTTC.